These T cell receptor beta chains were read from a single sample in a study of OX40 agonist ivuxolimab in advanced cancers. Using immunoSEQ multiplex PCR, the repertoire was profiled, and TCRdb retains in-frame clones only, with some absent. This sample carries roughly 50,000 clones, approximately 80% of them seen once, and the ten largest clones take roughly 6.5%. The specimen was CD4+ or CD8+ T cells sorted from blood, collected in a trial of the OX40 agonist ivuxolimab. These receptors were taken from an adult with an advanced solid tumor such as melanoma, head and neck, liver or kidney cancer. Both conserved end residues are part of each CDR3. D genes are given only for firm matches. Clone size appears in some rows only: once, few, many, or a class for an expanded clone.

J	D	V	size	CDR3	DNA
TRBJ2-5	.	TRBV28	.	CASSLLSETQYF	TGTGCCAGCAGTTTACTCTCAGAAACCCAGTACTTC
TRBJ1-4	TRBD1	TRBV4-3	.	CASSQTRDRAEKLFF	TGCGCCAGCAGCCAGACGCGAGACAGGGCTGAAAAACTGTTTTTT
TRBJ2-7	TRBD2	TRBV6-5	.	CASKGLAGGYEQYF	TGTGCCAGCAAGGGACTAGCGGGAGGCTACGAGCAGTACTTC
TRBJ1-5	.	TRBV27	.	CASSLVGGTYSNQPQHF	TGTGCCAGCAGTTTAGTCGGGGGAACTTATAGCAATCAGCCCCAGCATTTT
TRBJ1-2	.	TRBV28	.	CASSEGQSNYGYTF	TGTGCCAGCAGTGAAGGACAGTCAAACTATGGCTACACCTTC
TRBJ2-4	.	TRBV7-8	.	CASSLVWGPLAKNIQYF	TGTGCCAGCAGCTTAGTTTGGGGGCCCTTAGCCAAAAACATTCAGTACTTC
TRBJ1-5	.	TRBV15	.	CATSTPRQGGQPQHF	TGTGCCACCAGCACCCCCCGGCAGGGAGGTCAGCCCCAGCATTTT
TRBJ1-1	.	TRBV5-6	.	CASSEARNTEAFF	TGTGCCAGCAGTGAGGCCAGGAACACTGAAGCTTTCTTT
TRBJ2-3	.	TRBV11-2	few	CASTPFRVSDTQYF	TGTGCCAGCACCCCTTTCAGGGTGTCAGATACGCAGTATTTT
TRBJ1-5	.	TRBV30	few	CAWSGDLDQPQHF	TGTGCCTGGAGTGGGGACCTCGATCAGCCCCAGCATTTT
TRBJ1-2	.	TRBV9	.	CASSASTDNYGYTF	TGTGCCAGCAGCGCCAGTACAGATAACTATGGCTACACCTTC
TRBJ2-3	TRBD2	TRBV28	.	CASSLGGRAQYF	TGTGCCAGCAGTTTAGGCGGGAGGGCGCAGTATTTT
TRBJ2-3	.	TRBV28	.	CASSFSTRLTDTQYF	TGTGCCAGCAGTTTTTCTACAAGACTCACAGATACGCAGTATTTT
TRBJ1-2	TRBD1	TRBV10-2	.	CASRGQGRSYGYTF	TGCGCCAGCAGGGGACAGGGGAGATCCTATGGCTACACCTTC